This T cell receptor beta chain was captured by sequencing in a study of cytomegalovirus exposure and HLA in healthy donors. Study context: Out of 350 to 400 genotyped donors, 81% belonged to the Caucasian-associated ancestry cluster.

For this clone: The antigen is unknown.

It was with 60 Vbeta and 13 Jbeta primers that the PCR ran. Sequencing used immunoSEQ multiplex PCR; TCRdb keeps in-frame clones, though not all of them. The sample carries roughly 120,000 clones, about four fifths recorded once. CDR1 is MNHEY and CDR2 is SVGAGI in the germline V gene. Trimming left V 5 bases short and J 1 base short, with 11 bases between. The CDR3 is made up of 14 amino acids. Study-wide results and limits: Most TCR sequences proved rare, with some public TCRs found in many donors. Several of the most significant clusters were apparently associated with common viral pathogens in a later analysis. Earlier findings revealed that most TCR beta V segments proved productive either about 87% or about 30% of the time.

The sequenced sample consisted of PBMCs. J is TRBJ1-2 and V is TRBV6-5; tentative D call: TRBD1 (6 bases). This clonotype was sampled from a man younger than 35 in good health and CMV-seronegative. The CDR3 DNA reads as TGTGCCAGCAGTGAAGGACAGCTTAACTATGGCTACACCTTC. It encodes CASSEGQLNYGYTF.